This T cell receptor (beta chain) is from a study of blood T cells in healthy people across ages. Study findings and constraints: Shifts in expanded clonotypes may have been confounded by donor CMV status, which was unknown.

The CDR3 sequence is 13 residues long. CDR1 and CDR2 from the germline V gene are MDHEN and SYDVKM. The V segment lost 5 bases and the J segment 7 bases; nucleotides outside the gene matches: 6. Next came a second PCR, run for about 7 to 12 cycles, which used a sample-barcoded 5' primer along with a J-beta primer mix. TCRdb recomputed calls from the 5' RACE reads with MiXCR, one row per CDR3 protein. The sample carries about 680,000 distinct CDR3 sequences, 49% recorded once. This clonotype came up once. Its antigen is undetermined. The TCR sequence derives from a woman aged 55-70 years in good health. Sequencing was done on a sample of blood. The chain links TRBV28 to TRBJ1-2, with 8 bases lining up with TRBD1. CDR3 loop: CASSPQGAAGYTF. The CDR3 DNA is TGTGCCAGCAGTCCCCAGGGGGCCGCTGGCTACACCTTC.